This is a list of T cell receptor beta chains from one sample in a study of CXCR3-negative and CXCR3-positive naive CD8 T cells. TCRdb reworked the 5' RACE reads into one entry per CDR3 protein, no DNA. Its listing shows 6,000 or so distinct CDR3 sequences. Sequencing was carried out using naive CXCR3+ CD8+ T cells from blood. Every receptor here comes from a human donor in good health. Some clones in this sample may be carry-over from other donors' samples. Both conserved end residues are part of each CDR3. Each record gives: V gene, J gene, clone size, CDR3 protein. Size values are once, few and many counts, or a class for expanded clones, and some rows have none.

TRBV7-9	TRBJ1-2	medium-sized	CASSPDSYGYTF
TRBV5-1	TRBJ2-7	.	CASSFGGHSYEQYF
TRBV20-1	TRBJ2-1	.	CSAIVRQGFYNEQFF
TRBV7-8	TRBJ2-3	medium-sized	CASSSVRLVGGGDTQYF
TRBV4-3	TRBJ1-2	medium-sized	CASSQDRSQVYSYTF
TRBV11-2	TRBJ1-1	.	CASSEHSGQSTEAFF
TRBV27	TRBJ2-2	.	CASSFRGPATGELFF
TRBV5-5	TRBJ1-1	medium-sized	CASSLIFEGNAEAFF
TRBV7-2	TRBJ2-7	.	CASSLGQYYEQYF
TRBV7-2	TRBJ2-1	.	CASSLPASGISDEQFF